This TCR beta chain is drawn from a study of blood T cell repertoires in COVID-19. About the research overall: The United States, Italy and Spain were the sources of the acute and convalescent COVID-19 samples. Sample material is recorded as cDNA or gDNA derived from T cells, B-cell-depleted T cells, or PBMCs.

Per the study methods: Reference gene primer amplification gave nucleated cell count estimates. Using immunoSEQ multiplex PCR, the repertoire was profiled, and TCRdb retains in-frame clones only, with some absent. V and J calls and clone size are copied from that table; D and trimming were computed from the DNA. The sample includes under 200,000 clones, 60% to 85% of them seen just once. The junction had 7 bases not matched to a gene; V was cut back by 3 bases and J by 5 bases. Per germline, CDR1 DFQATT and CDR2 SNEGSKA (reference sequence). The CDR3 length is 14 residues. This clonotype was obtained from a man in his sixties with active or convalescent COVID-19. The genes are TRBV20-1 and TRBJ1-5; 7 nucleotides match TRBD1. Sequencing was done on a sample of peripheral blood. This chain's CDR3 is CSASVTGVDQPQHF. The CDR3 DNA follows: TGCAGTGCTAGTGTTACAGGGGTGGATCAGCCCCAGCATTTT.